The clone carrying this TCR beta chain was seen at least ten times. The antigen remains unidentified. Germline loops: CDR1 GTSNPN, CDR2 SVGIG (reference sequence). Deletions cut 4 bases from V and 2 bases from J, with 10 bases between. The CDR3 contains 13 residues. These data originate in a study of beta chain features in type 1 diabetes. General study results and limits: Type 1 diabetes patients showed a moderate but significant shortening of TCRB CDR3s in all four CD4+ subsets. TCRB repertoires of naive, central memory and Treg cells appeared more similar among patients than among healthy donors.

Expressed TCRB transcripts got sequenced, as all isolated RNA was reverse transcribed. The data were produced by immunoSEQ multiplex PCR, yet TCRdb's version contains in-frame clones alone and is incomplete. The sample consists of just under 150,000 clones, less than 15% of them appearing once. The rearrangement links TRBV30 to TRBJ2-3; D is perhaps TRBD2 (6 bases). The sequence was collected from a man between 18 and 35 years old with type 1 diabetes. Sequenced material: central memory CD4+ T cells from blood. The chain's CDR3 is CAWTGGDTDTQYF. In DNA, the CDR3 is TGTGCCTGGACCGGGGGAGACACAGATACGCAGTATTTT. The complete variable domain, with remaining parts taken from reference TRBV30 and TRBJ2-3, reads SQTIHQWPATLVQPVGSPLSLECTVEGTSNPNLYWYRQAAGRGLQLLFYSVGIGQISSEVPQNLSASRPQDRQFILSSKKLLLSDSGFYLCAWTGGDTDTQYFGPGTRLTVL.